Shown below are 26 T cell receptor beta chains from a single sample sequenced in a study of CD8+CD57+ T cells in acquired aplastic anemia. Genomic DNA acted as the template from which TCR beta VDJ combination and CDR3 sequence profiling were carried out. MiXCR, applied by TCRdb to the reads, yields one record per CDR3 protein. The data contain some 140,000 distinct CDR3 sequences, approximately 52% of them singletons. Those patients picked for sequencing had displayed CD8+CD57+ cell expansion on flow cytometry. The sequencing input was sorted CD4+, CD8+, or CD8+CD57+ T cells (not recorded which) from PBMCs. The receptors originated from a human donor with aplastic anemia.

This clonotype occurred many times. The chain links TRBV7-9 to TRBJ1-2; no firm D call. The CDR3 consists of 16 residues. The V gene lost 3 bases and the J gene lost 3 bases, with 17 bases spanning the gap. Germline-derived CDR1 and CDR2 are SEHNR and FQNEAQ (reference sequence). The CDR3 region is CASSFGQPVNDYGYTF. In DNA form, the CDR3 reads TGTGCCAGCAGCTTTGGGCAGCCAGTAAACGACTATGGCTACACCTTC.

The chain combines TRBV10-3 with TRBJ1-2; D might be TRBD1 (6 bases). Germline CDR1 and CDR2: ENHRY and SYGVKD. This CDR3 has 14 amino acids. V was cut by 0 bases and J by 7 bases, with 12 bases left in between. The CDR3 sequence: CAISESRDTTGYTF. For the CDR3, the DNA is TGTGCCATCAGTGAGTCAAGGGACACCACTGGCTACACCTTC.

A remark on this clonotype: One base away lies a much larger clone, so this may be a sequencing read error. The rearrangement joins TRBV12-3 or TRBV12-4 to TRBJ1-4; TRBD1 might be the D (5 bases). The V gene lost 6 bases and the J gene lost 7 bases, with 12 bases spanning the gap. The CDR3 is 13 amino acids. CDR3 DNA sequence: TGTGCCAGCAGCCGGGACGGAAGTGAAAAACTGTTTTTT. As protein: CASSRDGSEKLFF.

This clonotype was recorded many times. The chain carries TRBV6-1 and TRBJ2-7; TRBD1 matches 9 bases. The CDR3 sequence is 13 residues long. Per the germline V gene, CDR1 is MNHNS and CDR2 is SASEGT. Trimming removed 8 bases from V and 0 bases from J; junction bases left unmatched: 2. DNA of the CDR3: TGTGCCAGCGGGGACAGGGTCTCCTACGAGCAGTACTTC. Encoded protein: CASGDRVSYEQYF.

To note about this clonotype: This may be a read error: a much more frequent sequence differs by one nucleotide. The chain recombines TRBV29-1 with TRBJ1-1, with TRBD1 matching 8 bases. The CDR3 runs 15 residues. Germline trimming cut 5 bases from V and 4 bases from J; bases unmatched to any gene: 12. CDR1 and CDR2 (germline): SQVTM, ANQGSEA. In DNA form, the CDR3 reads TGCAGCGTTCCCCGGCGGACAGGGATGAGCACTGAAGCTTTCTTT. Amino acid sequence: CSVPRRTGMSTEAFF.

This clonotype was detected ten times or more. The J gene is TRBJ2-7, the V gene TRBV29-1; D possibly corresponds to TRBD1 (7 bases). V was cut by 7 bases and J by 1 base, with 14 bases left in between. Germline CDR1 and CDR2: SQVTM and ANQGSEA. This CDR3 contains 13 residues. This chain's CDR3 is CSAGSGGSYEQYF. The CDR3 nucleotides are TGCAGCGCCGGCTCAGGGGGGTCCTACGAGCAGTACTTC.

V and J are TRBV20-1 and TRBJ2-5; 9 nucleotides line up with TRBD1. The J segment lost 4 bases and the V segment lost 5 bases, leaving 5 bases of the junction unmatched. From germline, CDR1 is DFQATT and CDR2 SNEGSKA (reference sequence). CDR3 length: 13 residues. The CDR3 sequence: CSAPTGGGETQYF. In DNA form, the CDR3 reads TGCAGTGCTCCAACAGGGGGCGGAGAGACCCAGTACTTC.

This clonotype has at least ten counts. The chain employs TRBV7-2 and TRBJ2-7; 9 nucleotides line up with TRBD1. J lost 2 bases, V lost 5 bases, and 13 bases had no gene match. Germline V CDR1 and CDR2: SGHTA, FQGNSA. This CDR3 spans 17 amino acids. The CDR3 reads CASSPRGAGQGTYEQYF. CDR3 in DNA: TGTGCCAGCAGCCCTCGGGGGGCGGGACAGGGCACCTACGAGCAGTACTTC.

A remark on this clonotype: A read error is likely, as this CDR3 ends without the conserved phenylalanine or tryptophan. The DNA is left out, because the CDR3 cannot be placed on it with certainty; the CDR3 is given as TCRdb lists it. The CDR3 region is CASSLYAEFKL. The rearrangement links TRBV7-2 to TRBJ1-1. The CDR3 is 11 amino acids in total, end residues counted. Germline lookup yields CDR1 SGHTA and CDR2 FQGNSA.

The CDR3 reads CASSPPRGRGNQPQHF. Written as DNA, the CDR3 is TGTGCCAGTAGTCCCCCCAGGGGGCGCGGAAATCAGCCCCAGCATTTT. This chain connects TRBV19 to TRBJ1-5; TRBD1 aligns across 8 bases. The CDR3 length is 16 residues. The germline V gene has CDR1 LNHDA and CDR2 SQIVND (reference sequence). With V trimmed by 5 bases and J by 4 bases, 10 bases remained unmatched.

Ten or more counts support this clonotype. The V gene is TRBV3-1, the J gene TRBJ2-7; 7 bases fit TRBD1. Germline CDR1 LGHDT, CDR2 YNNKEL (reference sequence). The CDR3 spans 15 residues. The ends lost 1 base at V and 5 bases at J; junction bases unmatched: 8. In DNA form, the CDR3 reads TGTGCCAGCAGCCAAGCAAAGAGGGGGCTCGACGAGCAGTACTTC. It is translated as CASSQAKRGLDEQYF.

This clonotype has ten or more counts. This chain links TRBV7-9 with TRBJ2-7; D ambiguous. The V end was cut by 1 base, the J end by 4 bases, with 5 bases between. The CDR3 covers 12 residues. Germline values: CDR1 SEHNR, CDR2 FQNEAQ (reference sequence). CDR3 coding DNA: TGTGCCAGCAGCTTAGGCGTTTACGAGCAGTACTTC. Translating it yields CASSLGVYEQYF.

V usage is TRBV29-1 and J usage is TRBJ1-1; tentatively, D is TRBD1 (5 bases). The CDR3 covers 11 residues. CDR1 is SQVTM and CDR2 is ANQGSEA in the germline V gene. V was clipped by 4 bases and J by 8 bases, with 11 bases between them. The CDR3 region is CSVGDGAEAFF. CDR3 in DNA: TGCAGCGTTGGGGATGGGGCAGAAGCTTTCTTT.

CDR3 in amino acids: CASSRPTSGEGDTQYF. As DNA, the CDR3 is TGTGCCAGCAGCCGCCCCACTAGCGGGGAGGGCGATACGCAGTATTTT. The chain couples TRBV4-2 to TRBJ2-3, with TRBD2 identical over 10 bases. CDR1 LGHNA and CDR2 YNFKEQ come from the germline V gene. The V gene end was trimmed by 4 bases and the J gene end by 6 bases; junction bases not matched to a gene: 10. This CDR3 comprises 16 residues.

The chain recombines TRBV19 with TRBJ1-2; 7 bases are shared with TRBD1. CDR1 LNHDA and CDR2 SQIVND come from the germline V gene (reference sequence). The CDR3 has 13 residues. V shed 6 bases, J shed 4 bases, and the junction held 5 bases outside the gene matches. CDR3 sequence: CASSFPGGYGYTF. In DNA, the CDR3 is TGTGCCAGTAGCTTCCCAGGGGGCTATGGCTACACCTTC.

This clonotype came up many times. V gene TRBV6-5 combines with J gene TRBJ1-2, with D maybe TRBD1 (5 bases). The V and J ends lost 6 bases and 2 bases respectively, with 13 bases between them. This CDR3 is 14 amino acids long. Germline V gives CDR1 MNHEY, CDR2 SVGAGI. CDR3 coding DNA: TGTGCCAGCAGGTCGCTAGGGGACAACTATGGCTACACCTTC. It encodes CASRSLGDNYGYTF.

The chain employs TRBV20-1 and TRBJ1-5; no clear D. The CDR3 extends over 15 amino acids. Trimming pared 2 bases from V and 2 bases from J, leaving 13 bases between. The germline V gene encodes CDR1 DFQATT and CDR2 SNEGSKA (reference sequence). This chain's CDR3 is CSARSSVNGNQPQHF. The CDR3 region has the DNA TGCAGTGCTAGAAGCAGCGTAAATGGCAATCAGCCCCAGCATTTT.

The genes are TRBV27 and TRBJ1-3; D remains ambiguous. Germline loops: CDR1 MNHEY, CDR2 SMNVEV (reference sequence). This CDR3 region has 15 residues. V was cut by 3 bases and J by 0 bases, with 9 bases left in between. CDR3 DNA sequence: TGTGCCAGCAGTTTGACTGTTTCCTCTGGAAACACCATATATTTT. Translating gives CASSLTVSSGNTIYF.

The chain employs TRBV24-1 and TRBJ2-3; 14 nucleotides agree with TRBD2. J lost 0 bases, V lost 5 bases, and 6 bases had no gene match. There are 18 residues in the CDR3. Germline V gives CDR1 KGHDR, CDR2 SFDVKD. CDR3 DNA: TGTGCCACCAGTGGGACTAGCGGGAGGTCAACTAGCACAGATACGCAGTATTTT. Translating gives CATSGTSGRSTSTDTQYF.

Turning to this clonotype: A read error may account for a junction end that differs from germline. The chain couples TRBV2 to TRBJ1-2, with a possible D match to TRBD1 (6 bases). The CDR3 totals 18 residues. The V gene's germline CDR1 is SNHLY and CDR2 FYNNEI. CDR3 nucleotides: TGCGCCAGCAGTGAATCCCTCGGGGACATTGGACAAAACTATGGCTACACCTTC. Its protein product is CASSESLGDIGQNYGYTF.

The CDR3 protein is CSVSGQGGRAFF. The CDR3 coding sequence is TGCAGCGTTTCGGGACAGGGGGGTAGGGCTTTCTTT. V usage is TRBV29-1 and J usage is TRBJ1-1; 11 bases are shared with TRBD1. V trimming: 5 bases; J trimming: 11 bases; junction bases outside the gene matches: 7. In germline, CDR1 is SQVTM, CDR2 ANQGSEA. This CDR3 has 12 residues.

The chain combines TRBV10-3 with TRBJ1-6; D possibly corresponds to TRBD1 (6 bases). Deletions cut 0 bases from V and 9 bases from J, with 21 bases between. The germline CDR1 and CDR2 sequences are ENHRY and SYGVKD. The CDR3 consists of 18 residues. The CDR3 loop is CAISESGTPNSDRSPLHF. Written as DNA, the CDR3 is TGTGCCATCAGTGAGTCGGGGACACCTAATTCGGATCGTTCACCCCTCCACTTT.

In its sample, this clonotype was seen a few times. The chain links TRBV6-5 to TRBJ1-3; D is unclear. The CDR3 consists of 16 residues. Trimming stripped 0 bases from V and 2 bases from J, with 11 bases between. Germline CDR1 is MNHEY and CDR2 is SVGAGI. The chain's CDR3 is CASSYSGPTPGNTIYF. In DNA form, the CDR3 reads TGTGCCAGCAGTTACTCAGGGCCCACTCCTGGAAACACCATATATTTT.

The gene calls are TRBV9 and TRBJ2-5, with D tentatively TRBD1 or TRBD2 (5 bases each). The CDR3 sequence is 14 residues long. V dropped 4 bases and J dropped 4 bases, with 14 bases sitting between them. Per the germline V gene, CDR1 is SGDLS and CDR2 is YYNGEE. CDR3 in amino acids: CASSLVGEGETQYF. CDR3 coding DNA: TGTGCCAGCAGCTTAGTGGGGGAAGGAGAGACCCAGTACTTC.

The table lists this clonotype with many counts. This sequence joins TRBV7-3 and TRBJ2-1; TRBD2 aligns across 7 bases. Germline V gene lookup returns CDR1 SGHTA and CDR2 FQGTGA. Losses at the gene ends were 3 bases for V and 6 bases for J; bases not matched to a gene: 8. The CDR3 extends over 15 amino acids. CDR3 sequence (DNA): TGTGCCAGCAGCTTCTCGAGCGGGGCACCCAATGAGCAGTTCTTC. This codes for CASSFSSGAPNEQFF.

The chain employs TRBV29-1 and TRBJ1-4; D possibly corresponds to TRBD1 (5 bases). This CDR3 contains 17 residues. V shed 2 bases and J shed 5 bases, with 21 bases lying between them. Germline V CDR1 and CDR2: SQVTM, ANQGSEA. CDR3 protein: CSVERVAGSRCNEKLFF. The CDR3 DNA sequence: TGCAGCGTTGAAAGGGTGGCAGGGAGCAGGTGCAATGAAAAACTGTTTTTT.